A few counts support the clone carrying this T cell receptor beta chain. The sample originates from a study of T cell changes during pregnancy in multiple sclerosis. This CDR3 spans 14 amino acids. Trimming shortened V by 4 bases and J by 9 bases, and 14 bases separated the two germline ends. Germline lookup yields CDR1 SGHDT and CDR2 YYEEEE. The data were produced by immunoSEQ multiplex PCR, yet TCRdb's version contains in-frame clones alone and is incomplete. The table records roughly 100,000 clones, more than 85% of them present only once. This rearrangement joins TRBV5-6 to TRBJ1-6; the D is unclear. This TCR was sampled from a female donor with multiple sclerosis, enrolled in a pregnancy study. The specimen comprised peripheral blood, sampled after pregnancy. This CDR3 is CASSRRNRGSPLHF. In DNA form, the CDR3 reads TGTGCCAGCAGCCGCAGGAACCGGGGTTCACCCCTCCACTTT.